This T cell receptor beta chain appears in the sequencing data of a study of T cell responses to AZD1222 COVID-19 vaccine. Here immunoSEQ multiplex PCR was the method, and the copy in TCRdb shows in-frame clones only, minus some. The table shows tens of thousands of clones, with around 90% occurring only once. As to this clone: Its antigen is undetermined.

Whole-study findings and limits: Spike-specific TCR breadth and depth were elevated following two AZD1222 doses.

The ends were cut back, 2 bases at V and 4 bases at J, with 8 bases in the middle. CDR3 length: 14 amino acids. CDR1 and CDR2 (germline): MNHNS, SASEGT. Sequences were derived from peripheral blood, sampled on day 0 of AZD1222 vaccination. This sequence originates from an adult in good health. The chain recombines TRBV6-1 with TRBJ2-2; TRBD2 is a possible D gene (5 bases). CDR3 coding DNA: TGTGCCAGCAGTGAAATTGCGGGCACCGGGGAGCTGTTTTTT. Residues: CASSEIAGTGELFF.